Listed here are 14 T cell receptor beta chains from one sample, sequenced in a study of T cells after posttransplantation cyclophosphamide. The protocol was immunoSEQ multiplex PCR, while the TCRdb copy is restricted to in-frame clones and leaves out a portion. The sample includes roughly 3,100 clones, roughly four fifths of them seen just once. The sample taken for sequencing was CD8+ T cells sorted from bone marrow. The receptors here all came from a woman in her fifties or sixties in good health, CMV-negative, and a related stem cell transplant donor.

The sample holds one count of this clone. The J gene is TRBJ2-5, the V gene TRBV15, with TRBD2 as a possible D gene (7 bases). The CDR3 extends over 15 amino acids. CDR1 LNHNV and CDR2 YYDKDF come from the germline V gene (reference sequence). V was shortened by 3 bases and J by 0 bases, with 11 bases between the two germline ends. CDR3 sequence (DNA): TGTGCCACCAGCAGGGGAGGGGGGGACCAAGAGACCCAGTACTTC. Protein product: CATSRGGGDQETQYF.

In its sample, this clone was seen a few times. This chain connects TRBV28 to TRBJ2-6, with D tentatively TRBD1 (5 bases). Trimming took off 2 bases at V and 12 bases at J, with 17 bases between the two ends. CDR1 MDHEN and CDR2 SYDVKM come from the germline V gene. The CDR3 consists of 15 residues. CDR3 loop: CASSLGPRGFPVLTF. The CDR3 coding sequence is TGTGCCAGCAGTTTAGGGCCAAGGGGCTTTCCCGTCCTGACTTTC.

CDR3 residues: CASGSADSYNEQFF. CDR3 nucleotide sequence: TGTGCCAGCGGTTCCGCAGATTCCTACAATGAGCAGTTCTTC. The V and J genes are TRBV28 and TRBJ2-1, with D unclear. The CDR3 is 14 residues long. Germline V gene sequence: CDR1 MDHEN, CDR2 SYDVKM. Between the trimmed V and J ends, which lost 8 bases and 1 base, there was a span of 12 bases.

V usage is TRBV6-5 and J usage is TRBJ2-2, with 7 bases fitting TRBD1. This CDR3 is built from 16 residues. Germline assignment: CDR1 MNHEY and CDR2 SVGAGI. Losses at the gene ends were 0 bases for V and 4 bases for J; bases not matched to a gene: 5. The DNA of the CDR3 is TGTGCCAGCAGTTACTCCCAGGGGGTGGGCACCGGGGAGCTGTTTTTT. This translates into CASSYSQGVGTGELFF.

V and J are TRBV27 and TRBJ2-5; 12 bases line up with TRBD1. After removal of 3 bases from V and 5 bases from J, the junction contained 4 bases not matched to a gene. Germline V gene lookup returns CDR1 MNHEY and CDR2 SMNVEV (reference sequence). The CDR3 contains 15 residues. CDR3 nucleotides: TGTGCCAGCAGTTTGGGACAGGGGGCTCGGGAGACCCAGTACTTC. As protein: CASSLGQGARETQYF.

This rearrangement joins TRBV19 to TRBJ2-2; D ambiguous. Trimming cost V 6 bases and J 6 bases, with 8 bases left between them. The CDR3 extends over 12 amino acids. The germline V gene encodes CDR1 LNHDA and CDR2 SQIVND (reference sequence). Here the CDR3 reads CASSGVAGELFF. Here the CDR3 DNA reads TGTGCCAGTAGCGGAGTTGCCGGGGAGCTGTTTTTT. Drawing the rest from reference TRBV19 and TRBJ2-2, the complete variable domain is DGGITQSPKYLFRKEGQNVTLSCEQNLNHDAMYWYRQDPGQGLRLIYYSQIVNDFQKGDIAEGYSVSREKKESFPLTVTSAQKNPTAFYLCASSGVAGELFFGEGSRLTVL.

V is TRBV6-1 and J is TRBJ2-7; D remains ambiguous. Deletions cut 4 bases from V and 3 bases from J, with 13 bases between. Germline CDR1 MNHNS, CDR2 SASEGT. The CDR3 loop spans 14 amino acids. CDR3: CASSGRVFDYEQYV. The CDR3 region has the DNA TGTGCCAGCAGTGGCCGGGTCTTCGACTACGAGCAGTACGTC.

The chain is built from TRBV4-2 and TRBJ1-1; 7 bases are shared with TRBD1. The CDR3 is 15 amino acids. From germline, CDR1 is LGHNA and CDR2 YNFKEQ. J was trimmed by 5 bases and V by 3 bases; bases with no gene match: 9. DNA of the CDR3: TGTGCCAGCAGCCACACCCCAGGGGGAGGAACTGAAGCTTTCTTT. It codes for CASSHTPGGGTEAFF.

This clone appeared a single time. The V call is TRBV7-6, the J call TRBJ2-1; the D is unclear. CDR3 size: 12 residues. V lost 1 base to trimming and J lost 9 bases, with 7 bases between them. Looked up from germline, CDR1 is SGHVS and CDR2 is FNYEAQ. The CDR3 region has the DNA TGTGCCAGCAGCTTAGGCGCGAGTGAGCAGTTCTTC. Its protein product is CASSLGASEQFF.

This rearrangement joins TRBV19 to TRBJ1-1; 8 bases map to TRBD1. After removal of 8 bases from V and 5 bases from J, the junction contained 4 bases not matched to a gene. There are 12 residues in the CDR3. Germline V lookup: CDR1 LNHDA, CDR2 SQIVND (reference sequence). The CDR3 coding sequence is TGTGCCAGTCGGACAGGGAGTACTGAAGCTTTCTTT. Its protein product is CASRTGSTEAFF. Filled out from reference TRBV19 and TRBJ1-1, the complete variable domain reads DGGITQSPKYLFRKEGQNVTLSCEQNLNHDAMYWYRQDPGQGLRLIYYSQIVNDFQKGDIAEGYSVSREKKESFPLTVTSAQKNPTAFYLCASRTGSTEAFFGQGTRLTVV.

V gene TRBV28 combines with J gene TRBJ2-2, with D maybe TRBD2 (6 bases). The V gene's germline CDR1 is MDHEN and CDR2 SYDVKM. Trimming removed 3 bases from V and 3 bases from J, with 14 bases in between. The CDR3 loop spans 16 amino acids. The CDR3 sequence: CASSLTQRADTGELFF. The CDR3 DNA reads as TGTGCCAGCAGTTTGACCCAGCGGGCCGACACCGGGGAGCTGTTTTTT.

With respect to this clone: The same CDR3 is also encoded by other DNA sequences in this sample. The V call is TRBV30, the J call TRBJ2-3, with TRBD2 matching 7 bases. Germline V gene lookup returns CDR1 GTSNPN and CDR2 SVGIG (reference sequence). The CDR3 covers 14 residues. V dropped 0 bases and J dropped 4; count of bases not matched to a gene: 4. CDR3 in amino acids: CAWSVLGRADTQYF. Written as DNA, the CDR3 is TGTGCCTGGAGTGTACTAGGGAGGGCAGATACGCAGTATTTT.

The chain links TRBV27 to TRBJ2-7; 8 nucleotides agree with TRBD2. The CDR3 is made up of 15 amino acids. Germline assignment: CDR1 MNHEY and CDR2 SMNVEV (reference sequence). V was pared by 7 bases and J by 2 bases, with 10 bases of the junction left unmatched. CDR3 sequence: CASTPGGRVPYEQYF. The CDR3 coding sequence is TGTGCCAGCACCCCGGGGGGGCGTGTGCCCTACGAGCAGTACTTC.

The chain combines TRBV28 with TRBJ1-2, with D perhaps TRBD1 (6 bases). In germline, CDR1 is MDHEN, CDR2 SYDVKM. CDR3 size: 14 residues. V was trimmed by 3 bases and J by 7 bases, leaving 15 bases between them. CDR3 amino acids: CASSFQPEGGGYTF. The CDR3 nucleotides are TGTGCCAGCAGTTTCCAACCCGAAGGGGGTGGCTACACCTTC.